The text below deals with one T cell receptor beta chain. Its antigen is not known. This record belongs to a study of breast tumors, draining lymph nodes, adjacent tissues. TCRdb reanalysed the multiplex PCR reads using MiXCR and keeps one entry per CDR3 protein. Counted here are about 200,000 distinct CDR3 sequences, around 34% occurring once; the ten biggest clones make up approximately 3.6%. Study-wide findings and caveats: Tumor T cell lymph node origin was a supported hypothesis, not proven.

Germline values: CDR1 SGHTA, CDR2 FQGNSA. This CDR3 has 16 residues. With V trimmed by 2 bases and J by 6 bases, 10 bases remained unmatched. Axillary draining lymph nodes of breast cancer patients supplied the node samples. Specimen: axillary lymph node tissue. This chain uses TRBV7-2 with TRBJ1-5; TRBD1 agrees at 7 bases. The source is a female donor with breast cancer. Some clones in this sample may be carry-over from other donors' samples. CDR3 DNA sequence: TGTGCCAGCAGCTTATCGACAGGGCTCGATAGTCAGCCCCAGCATTTT. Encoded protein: CASSLSTGLDSQPQHF.